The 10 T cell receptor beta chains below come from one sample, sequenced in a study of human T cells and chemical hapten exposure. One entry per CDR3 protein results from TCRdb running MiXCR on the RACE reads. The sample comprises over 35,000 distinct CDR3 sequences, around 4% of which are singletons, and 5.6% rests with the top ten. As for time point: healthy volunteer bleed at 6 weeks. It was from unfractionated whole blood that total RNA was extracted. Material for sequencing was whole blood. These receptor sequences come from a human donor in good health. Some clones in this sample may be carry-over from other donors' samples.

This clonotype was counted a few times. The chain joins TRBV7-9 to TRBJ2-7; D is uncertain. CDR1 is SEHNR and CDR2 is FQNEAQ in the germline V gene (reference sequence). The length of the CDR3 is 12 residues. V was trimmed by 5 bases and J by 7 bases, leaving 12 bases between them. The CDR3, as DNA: TGTGCCAGCAGCCCCGTTGATGAAGAGCAGTACTTC. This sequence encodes CASSPVDEEQYF.

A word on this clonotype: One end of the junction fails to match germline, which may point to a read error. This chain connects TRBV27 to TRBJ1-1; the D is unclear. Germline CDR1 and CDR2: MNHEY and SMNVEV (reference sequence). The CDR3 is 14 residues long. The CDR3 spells CASSLRSMNAEAFF. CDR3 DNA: TGTGCCAGCAGTTTAAGGAGCATGAACGCTGAAGCTTTCTTT.

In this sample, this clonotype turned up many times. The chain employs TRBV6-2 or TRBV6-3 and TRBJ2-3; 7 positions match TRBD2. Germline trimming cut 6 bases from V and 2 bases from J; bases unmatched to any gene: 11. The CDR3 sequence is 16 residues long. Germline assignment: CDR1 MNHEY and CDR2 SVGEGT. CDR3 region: CASRTTSRPSTDTQYF. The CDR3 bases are TGTGCCAGCAGAACGACTAGCCGACCTTCCACAGATACGCAGTATTTT.

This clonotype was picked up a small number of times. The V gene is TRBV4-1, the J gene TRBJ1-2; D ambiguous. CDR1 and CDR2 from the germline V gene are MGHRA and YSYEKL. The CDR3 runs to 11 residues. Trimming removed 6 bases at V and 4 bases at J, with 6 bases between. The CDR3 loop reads CASRSVYGYTF. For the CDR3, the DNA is TGCGCCAGCAGATCAGTCTATGGCTACACCTTC.

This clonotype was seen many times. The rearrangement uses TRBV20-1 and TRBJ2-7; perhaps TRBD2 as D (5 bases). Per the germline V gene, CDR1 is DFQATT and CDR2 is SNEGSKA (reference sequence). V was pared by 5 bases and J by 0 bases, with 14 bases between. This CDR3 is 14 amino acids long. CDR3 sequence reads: CSASERFRSYEQYF. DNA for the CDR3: TGCAGTGCTTCTGAGCGGTTCCGCTCCTACGAGCAGTACTTC.

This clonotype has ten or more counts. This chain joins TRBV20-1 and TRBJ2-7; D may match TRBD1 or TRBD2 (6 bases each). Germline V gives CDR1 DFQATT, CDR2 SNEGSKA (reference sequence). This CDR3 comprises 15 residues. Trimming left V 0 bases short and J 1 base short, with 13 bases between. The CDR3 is CSARDRGTLSYEQYF. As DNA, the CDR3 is TGCAGTGCTAGAGATCGCGGGACACTTTCCTACGAGCAGTACTTC.

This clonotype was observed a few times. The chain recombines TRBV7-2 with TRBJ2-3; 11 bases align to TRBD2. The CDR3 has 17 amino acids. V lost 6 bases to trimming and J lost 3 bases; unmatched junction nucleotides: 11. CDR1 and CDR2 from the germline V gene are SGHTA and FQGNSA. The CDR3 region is CASRWWVAGGPTDTQYF. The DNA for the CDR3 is TGTGCCAGCAGGTGGTGGGTAGCGGGAGGGCCTACAGATACGCAGTATTTT.

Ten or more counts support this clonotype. The CDR3 spells CSARSRLEWSTNEQFF. CDR3 sequence (DNA): TGCAGTGCTAGATCTCGACTAGAATGGTCTACCAATGAGCAGTTCTTC. The chain joins TRBV20-1 to TRBJ2-1; possibly TRBD2 for D (6 bases). The V end was cut by 2 bases, the J end by 6 bases, with 20 bases between. The CDR3 is 16 amino acids. Germline V gene lookup returns CDR1 DFQATT and CDR2 SNEGSKA (reference sequence).

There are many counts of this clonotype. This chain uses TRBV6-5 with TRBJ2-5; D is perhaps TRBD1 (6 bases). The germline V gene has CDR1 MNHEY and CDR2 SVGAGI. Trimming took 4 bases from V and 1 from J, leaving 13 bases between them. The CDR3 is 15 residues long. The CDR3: CASSSSRTAQETQYF. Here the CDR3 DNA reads TGTGCCAGCAGTTCATCTAGGACAGCCCAAGAGACCCAGTACTTC.

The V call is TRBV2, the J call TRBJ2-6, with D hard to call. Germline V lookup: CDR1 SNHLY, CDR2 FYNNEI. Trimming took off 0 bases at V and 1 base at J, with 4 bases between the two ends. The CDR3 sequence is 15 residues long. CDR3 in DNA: TGTGCCAGCAGTGAAGCTTGGTCTGGGGCCAACGTCCTGACTTTC. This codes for CASSEAWSGANVLTF.